The rows below give T cell receptor beta chains drawn from one sample of a study of cytomegalovirus exposure and HLA in healthy donors. Assay: immunoSEQ multiplex PCR; the TCRdb copy retains only in-frame clones and omits some. Altogether about 68,000 clones are present, over 75% being singletons, with the ten largest covering about 7%. Material: PBMCs. These receptors were taken from a human donor in good health. Both conserved end residues are part of each CDR3.

j_gene	v_gene	CDR3aa
TRBJ2-7	TRBV5-4	CATRQGPYEQYF
TRBJ1-2	TRBV6-1	CASRGQGTNYGYTF
TRBJ2-7	TRBV7-6	CASSLVPSASYEQYF
TRBJ2-2	TRBV9	CASSFTGGPPNTGELFF
TRBJ2-7	TRBV5-4	CASSLDRVLPYEQYF
TRBJ1-1	TRBV2	CASSALRGREAFF
TRBJ1-2	TRBV5-6	CASSSAEGTGGGYTF
TRBJ2-3	TRBV11-1	CASSLVGSVSDTQYF
TRBJ1-1	TRBV6-1	CASRDRAYTEAFF
TRBJ1-3	TRBV19	CASKGLIKGAPDGNTIYF
TRBJ2-5	TRBV21-1	CASSRGRTSQETQYF
TRBJ2-5	TRBV7-4	CASSPTRGLAGVQETQYF
TRBJ2-7	TRBV29-1	CSVEGWVSGAYEQYF
TRBJ2-3	TRBV19	CASSLSASTDTQYF
TRBJ2-1	TRBV9	CASSVVPKPYNEQFF
TRBJ2-1	TRBV9	CASSPHRGGYNEQFF
TRBJ1-4	TRBV5-1	CASKVGPRSTNEKLFF
TRBJ2-1	TRBV9	CASSVGTSGGVVVREQFF
TRBJ1-1	TRBV12-5	CASGVGTGNTEAFF
TRBJ2-2	TRBV13	CASSLRLAIPGELFF
TRBJ2-7	TRBV6-1	CASSEAEDRAYEQYF
TRBJ2-1	TRBV7-9	CSSSLARGGTGYNEQFF
TRBJ2-6	TRBV7-9	CASSLRDRESGANVLTF
TRBJ1-1	TRBV29-1	CSVEVEATVNTEAFF
TRBJ2-5	TRBV5-1	CASSLGAGREETQYF
TRBJ1-2	TRBV7-2	CASSSDRAGGYTF
TRBJ2-1	TRBV7-2	CASSLQLAGGHEQFF
TRBJ2-7	TRBV5-6	CASSFLTTGSYEQYF
TRBJ2-7	TRBV11-2	CASSPTVGGSQYF
TRBJ1-2	TRBV27	CASSPTIGSGYTF
TRBJ2-5	TRBV7-2	CASSDWRGGEETQYF
TRBJ1-2	TRBV5-1	CASSRDGTGDDGYTF
TRBJ1-1	TRBV19	CASSPLQGGNTEAFF
TRBJ1-5	TRBV11-2	CASSATGYQPQHF
TRBJ2-3	TRBV6-5	CASSLGTSETDTQYF
TRBJ2-5	TRBV12-2	CASRLSLAEETQYF
TRBJ1-5	TRBV19	CASSIDWGQWNQPQHF
TRBJ1-6	TRBV7-6	CASSESGLDSPLHF
TRBJ2-1	TRBV5-4	CGSGEGIGSNNEQFF
TRBJ2-7	TRBV7-2	CASTPWAGGSSGGEQYF
TRBJ2-7	TRBV5-4	CASSRSLGGEQYF
TRBJ2-1	TRBV2	CASDTGTGGFGPFF
TRBJ1-2	TRBV7-8	CASSSRQQGYTF